The present T cell receptor (beta chain) was sequenced within a study of T cells in localized non-small cell lung cancer (dated by TCRdb to the early 2020s). Turning to the overall study: Comparing tumors with uninvolved tumor-adjacent lungs, the study looked at the T cell repertoires of around 250 patients with early-stage NSCLC. A mean age of approximately 66 years was recorded for the NSCLC patients, of whom more than 120 were male and 100 to 110 were female. The cohort comprised roughly 230 treatment-naïve NSCLC patients with resected, localized lung tumors. Study-wide conclusions, independent of this receptor: The highest T cell clonality was observed in uninvolved tumor-adjacent lung, where clonality exceeded that of tumor, suggesting that antigenic responses were more focused in uninvolved tumor-adjacent lung. A median of roughly 56 of the top 100 tumor clones were detected in paired uninvolved adjacent lung, and around 30 of these tumor clones were also found among the top 100 clones of the paired uninvolved adjacent lung. Longer overall survival was associated with higher blood T cell density, whereas shorter survival was associated with higher adjacent-lung clonality. Because multi-region tumor sequencing was not done, intratumor heterogeneity could not be ruled out. Since the design was exploratory, TCR variables were selected using unadjusted p-values with no false-discovery rate correction.

From cysteine to phenylalanine, the CDR3 is 17 amino acids long. Only the CDR3 part of the read is kept: 51 bases, read in frame from the first base. Per the germline V gene, SGHTA is the CDR1 and FQGTGA is the CDR2. V is clipped by 0 bases and J by 0 bases, and the sequence between their germline boundaries is 11 bases long. In the case of this clone: Its antigen is currently not known. The record has no base qualities; no much larger clone is one base away.

At diagnosis, peripheral blood, uninvolved tumor-adjacent lung and tumor were collected and stored as a combination of fresh-frozen and FFPE material. For TCR repertoire profiling, blood samples were analyzed in the form of peripheral blood mononuclear cells. The immunoSEQ Assay was used to sequence TCR beta CDR3 regions from DNA. For the original study's pipeline: T cell density was computed as TCR beta template counts normalized to usable DNA estimated by amplifying housekeeping genes. The preseqR package was used to estimate richness by extrapolating to 400,000 templates for PBMC samples and to 120,000 templates for tissue samples. Clonality was taken to be one minus Pielou's evenness. Differential abundance testing on productive amino-acid clonotypes, with a minimum total count of 5 and an alpha of 0.1, was used to identify tissue-enriched TCRs. The Jaccard Index and the Morisita Overlap Index were used to measure how much the repertoires overlapped between compartments. GLIPH grouped TCR beta CDR3s together with public tetramer-defined viral CDR3s, and a viral motif had to include at least three viral sequences and also show V-gene enrichment. TCRdb mirrors the immuneACCESS table, restricted to in-frame sequences. Some clones are absent from its copies; in checked studies, under half trace to an unresolved V gene, and the reason for the others is unknown. V, J and clone size reflect that table, while D and trimming were determined from the DNA. This sample holds some 24,000 clones; roughly nine tenths were observed only once. The ten largest clonotypes hold 2.5% to 3% of the sample.

The clonotype comes from a woman aged 35 to 70 with stage I lung adenocarcinoma. The chain links TRBV7-3 with TRBJ2-2, with the D call perhaps TRBD1 or TRBD2, each one matching 6 bases. Sequenced here: peripheral blood, sampled before any cancer treatment. The bases read TGTGCCAGCAGCTTAACCGGGGGCACTACGAACACCGGGGAGCTGTTTTTT. It specifies CASSLTGGTTNTGELFF.